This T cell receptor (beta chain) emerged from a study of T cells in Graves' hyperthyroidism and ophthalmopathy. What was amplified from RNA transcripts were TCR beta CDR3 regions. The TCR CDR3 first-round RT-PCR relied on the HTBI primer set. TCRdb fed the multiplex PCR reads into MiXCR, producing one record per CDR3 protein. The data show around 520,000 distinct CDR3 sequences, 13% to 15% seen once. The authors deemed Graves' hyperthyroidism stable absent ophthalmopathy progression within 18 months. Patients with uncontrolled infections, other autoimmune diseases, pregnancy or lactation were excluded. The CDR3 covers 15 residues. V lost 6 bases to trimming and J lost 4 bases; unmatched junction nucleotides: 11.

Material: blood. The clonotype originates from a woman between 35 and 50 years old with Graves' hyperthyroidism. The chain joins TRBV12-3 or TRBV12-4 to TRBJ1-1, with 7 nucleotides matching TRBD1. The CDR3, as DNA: TGTGCCAGCAGCCTCGAGACAGGGAGAAGCACTGAAGCTTTCTTT. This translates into CASSLETGRSTEAFF.